Included here is one T cell receptor (beta chain) sequence, with context. Sequencing used immunoSEQ multiplex PCR; TCRdb keeps in-frame clones, though not all of them. Altogether about 70,000 clones are present, about 81% being singletons, with the ten largest covering about 5%. This entry belongs to a study of OX40 agonist ivuxolimab in advanced cancers. V was pared by 0 bases and J by 1 base, with 8 bases between. The CDR3 length is 15 residues. CDR1 is SGHRS, CDR2 YFSETQ, per germline. Sample: CD4+ or CD8+ T cells sorted from blood, taken in a trial of the OX40 agonist ivuxolimab. This clonotype was obtained from an adult with an advanced solid tumor such as melanoma, head and neck, liver or kidney cancer. The chain has TRBV5-1 and TRBJ1-5, with D hard to call. The CDR3 DNA is TGCGCCAGCAGCTTGGGAGACCGAAGCAATCAGCCCCAGCATTTT. Translated: CASSLGDRSNQPQHF.